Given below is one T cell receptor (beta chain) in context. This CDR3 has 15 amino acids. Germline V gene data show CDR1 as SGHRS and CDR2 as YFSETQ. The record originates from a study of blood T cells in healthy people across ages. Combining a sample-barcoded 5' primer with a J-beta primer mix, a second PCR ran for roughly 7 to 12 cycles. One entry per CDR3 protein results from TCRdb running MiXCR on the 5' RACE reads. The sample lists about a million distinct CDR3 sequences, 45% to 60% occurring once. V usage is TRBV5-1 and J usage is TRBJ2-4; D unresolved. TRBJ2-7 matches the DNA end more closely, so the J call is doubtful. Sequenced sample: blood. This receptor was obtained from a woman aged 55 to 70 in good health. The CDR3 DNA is TGCGCCAGCAGCTTGGACGGGTCCGAGTTCTACGAGCAGTACTTC. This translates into CASSLDGSEFYEQYF.